The 19 T cell receptor beta chains reported below all come from one sample, sequenced in a study of OX40 agonist ivuxolimab in advanced cancers. Clones were read by immunoSEQ multiplex PCR, and TCRdb kept only the in-frame ones, dropping some. This sample yields fewer than 100,000 clones, of which about 93% are seen a single time; under 8% belongs to the top ten. The starting material was CD4+ or CD8+ T cells sorted from blood, obtained in a trial of the OX40 agonist ivuxolimab. The receptors stem from an adult with an advanced solid tumor such as melanoma, head and neck, liver or kidney cancer.

The CDR3 DNA sequence: TGTGCCAGCAGCTTCCCACTAGCGGGTAAACCCCAGTATTTT. This sequence encodes CASSFPLAGKPQYF. The chain uses TRBV13 and TRBJ2-3, with TRBD2 matching over 9 bases. CDR1 is PRHDT and CDR2 is FYEKMQ in the germline V gene (reference sequence). Unmatched junction bases numbered 10, after V lost 3 bases and J lost 12 bases. CDR3 length: 14 amino acids. The full variable domain, its missing parts supplied by reference TRBV13 and TRBJ2-3, is AAGVIQSPRHLIKEKRETATLKCYPIPRHDTVYWYQQGPGQDPQFLISFYEKMQSDKGSIPDRFSAQQFSDYHSELNMSSLELGDSALYFCASSFPLAGKPQYFGPGTRLTVL.

This chain uses TRBV5-1 with TRBJ2-7; TRBD1 matches at 9 bases. This CDR3 region has 17 residues. Germline CDR1 and CDR2: SGHRS and YFSETQ. V shed 7 bases, J shed 0 bases, and the junction held 14 bases outside the gene matches. In DNA, the CDR3 is TGCGCCAGCGCATATTTACGGGACAGGGACTTCTCCTACGAGCAGTACTTC. Its protein product is CASAYLRDRDFSYEQYF.

The chain joins TRBV7-9 to TRBJ2-7, with D possibly TRBD2 on 6 matching bases. The CDR3 covers 13 residues. Germline values: CDR1 SEHNR, CDR2 FQNEAQ (reference sequence). Deletions cut 2 bases from V and 4 bases from J, with 9 bases between. In nucleotides, the CDR3 is TGTGCCAGCAGCTTACCGGGACTGTACGAGCAGTACTTC. The encoded protein is CASSLPGLYEQYF. The entire variable domain, with the rest obtained from reference TRBV7-9 and TRBJ2-7, is as follows: DTGVSQNPRHKITKRGQNVTFRCDPISEHNRLYWYRQTLGQGPEFLTYFQNEAQLEKSRLLSDRFSAERPKGSFSTLEIQRTEQGDSAMYLCASSLPGLYEQYFGPGTRLTVT.

This chain joins TRBV18 and TRBJ1-1, with 7 positions matching TRBD1. The V gene's germline CDR1 is KGHSH and CDR2 LQKENI. The CDR3 has 14 residues. V shed 3 bases, J shed 7 bases, and the junction held 8 bases outside the gene matches. CDR3 residues: CASSPGRGPNEAFF. In nucleotides, the CDR3 is TGTGCCAGCTCACCGGGAAGGGGGCCCAATGAAGCTTTCTTT. Together with reference TRBV18 and TRBJ1-1, the CDR3 gives the full variable domain: NAGVMQNPRHLVRRRGQEARLRCSPMKGHSHVYWYRQLPEEGLKFMVYLQKENIIDESGMPKERFSAEFPKEGPSILRIQQVVRGDSAAYFCASSPGRGPNEAFFGQGTRLTVV.

The rearrangement links TRBV5-4 to TRBJ2-4; TRBD2 matches at 11 bases. V lost 2 bases to trimming and J lost 6 bases; unmatched junction nucleotides: 7. The CDR3 loop spans 16 amino acids. Germline CDR1 reads SGHNT; CDR2 reads YYREEE (reference sequence). The CDR3 protein is CASSFSGGDGGNIQYF. The DNA of the CDR3 is TGTGCCAGCAGCTTTAGCGGGGGGGATGGGGGAAACATTCAGTACTTC.

In nucleotides, the CDR3 is TGCGCCAGCAGCCAAGCACAGGGAAATAATTCACCCCTCCACTTT. This translates into CASSQAQGNNSPLHF. This chain links TRBV4-1 with TRBJ1-6; possible D gene TRBD1, 6 bases. CDR3 size: 15 residues. The V end lost 1 base, the J end lost 5 bases, and 9 bases lay between the germline ends. CDR1 MGHRA and CDR2 YSYEKL come from the germline V gene.

The CDR3 is CASSPRWGQVTTEAFF. CDR3 sequence (DNA): TGTGCCAGCTCACCTCGGTGGGGACAGGTGACCACTGAAGCTTTCTTT. This sequence joins TRBV18 and TRBJ1-1, with 8 nucleotides matching TRBD1. The germline gives CDR1 KGHSH, CDR2 LQKENI. This CDR3 is 16 amino acids long. V shed 3 bases, J shed 4 bases, and the junction held 10 bases outside the gene matches.

The chain links TRBV5-4 to TRBJ2-7, with D possibly matching TRBD2 (5 bases). Germline values: CDR1 SGHNT, CDR2 YYREEE (reference sequence). This CDR3 is built from 16 residues. V dropped 0 bases and J dropped 2 bases, with 15 bases sitting between them. In DNA, the CDR3 is TGTGCCAGCAGCTTGGGTCCGGGATTATTGACCTACGAGCAGTACTTC. It codes for CASSLGPGLLTYEQYF.

The chain links TRBV19 to TRBJ1-1; the match to TRBD1 covers 7 bases. CDR3 size: 14 residues. J lost 4 bases, V lost 1 base, and 3 bases had no gene match. Per the germline V gene, CDR1 is LNHDA and CDR2 is SQIVND (reference sequence). This CDR3 is CASSIGRGPTEAFF. CDR3 bases: TGTGCCAGTAGTATAGGGAGGGGGCCCACTGAAGCTTTCTTT.

This rearrangement joins TRBV6-1 to TRBJ2-7; D perhaps matches TRBD1 (6 bases). Germline CDR1 MNHNS, CDR2 SASEGT. V lost 4 bases, J lost 1 base, and 20 bases lay in between. The CDR3 spans 17 residues. The CDR3 loop reads CASSGFYTDRTSYEQYF. CDR3 bases: TGTGCCAGCAGTGGCTTTTACACTGACAGGACATCCTACGAGCAGTACTTC.

The DNA for the CDR3 is TGTGCCACCGTTGCAACAGGGGCCTACGAGCAGTACTTC. This sequence encodes CATVATGAYEQYF. V is TRBV6-1 and J is TRBJ2-7; 7 bases are shared with TRBD1. This CDR3 has 13 amino acids. Germline CDR1 reads MNHNS; CDR2 reads SASEGT. After removal of 10 bases from V and 2 bases from J, the junction contained 8 bases not matched to a gene.

This clone showed up just once. The V call is TRBV9, the J call TRBJ2-5; D unclear. In germline, CDR1 is SGDLS, CDR2 YYNGEE. V was trimmed by 1 base and J by 5 bases, leaving 9 bases between them. CDR3 length equals 13 residues. The CDR3 protein is CASSVHLGETQYF. CDR3 sequence (DNA): TGTGCCAGCAGCGTACATTTGGGGGAGACCCAGTACTTC.

V usage is TRBV18 and J usage is TRBJ1-1; TRBD1 is a possible D gene (6 bases). There are 15 residues in the CDR3. CDR1 and CDR2 from the germline V gene are KGHSH and LQKENI. With 4 bases removed from V and 3 bases from J, the gap between germline ends came to 15 bases. CDR3 in DNA: TGTGCCAGCTCACGAACAGGGTATAGGGACACTGAAGCTTTCTTT. Protein product: CASSRTGYRDTEAFF.

The chain recombines TRBV19 with TRBJ2-7; TRBD1 agrees at 7 bases. CDR1 and CDR2 (germline): LNHDA, SQIVND (reference sequence). V was clipped by 5 bases and J by 3 bases; unmatched bases: 4. The CDR3 runs to 13 residues. The CDR3 DNA follows: TGTGCCAGTAGTGCACAGGGGTTCTACGAGCAGTACTTC. This translates into CASSAQGFYEQYF.

Turning to this clone: Additional DNA sequences in this sample encode the identical CDR3. The chain links TRBV27 to TRBJ1-1; no definite D call. V was clipped by 2 bases and J by 0 bases, with 4 bases between them. CDR3 length equals 13 residues. Looked up from germline, CDR1 is MNHEY and CDR2 is SMNVEV (reference sequence). In DNA, the CDR3 is TGTGCCAGCAGTTTAAGCATGAACACTGAAGCTTTCTTT. Protein sequence: CASSLSMNTEAFF.

V is TRBV5-4 and J is TRBJ2-6, with D hard to call. CDR3 length: 16 amino acids. Between the trimmed V and J ends, which lost 0 bases and 0 bases, there was a span of 7 bases. Germline CDR1 SGHNT, CDR2 YYREEE (reference sequence). The CDR3 bases are TGTGCCAGCAGCTTGGATGGAATCTCTGGGGCCAACGTCCTGACTTTC. Protein product: CASSLDGISGANVLTF.

V usage is TRBV9 and J usage is TRBJ1-1, with 7 positions matching TRBD1. Trimming at V came to 4 bases and at J to 4 bases, leaving 13 bases not matched to a gene. Germline assignment: CDR1 SGDLS and CDR2 YYNGEE. This CDR3 has 16 residues. The CDR3 nucleotides are TGTGCCAGCAGCCTCACAACTACAGGGGCAAGCACTGAAGCTTTCTTT. Translated: CASSLTTTGASTEAFF.

V usage is TRBV18 and J usage is TRBJ2-1; D is possibly TRBD1 or TRBD2 (6 bases each). Germline values: CDR1 KGHSH, CDR2 LQKENI. The CDR3 spans 16 residues. V lost 6 bases and J 0 bases, leaving 15 bases between the germline ends. CDR3: CASSQGGGSSYNEQFF. As DNA, the CDR3 is TGTGCCAGCTCGCAAGGAGGGGGGAGCTCCTACAATGAGCAGTTCTTC.

The gene calls are TRBV30 and TRBJ1-5; D unresolved. Germline V gene sequence: CDR1 GTSNPN, CDR2 SVGIG (reference sequence). The CDR3 extends over 13 amino acids. Trimming stripped 2 bases from V and 9 bases from J, with 14 bases between. The CDR3 DNA is TGTGCCTGGAGTTCCTATGGGGAAGGGCCCCAGCATTTT. This codes for CAWSSYGEGPQHF.